This T cell receptor (beta chain) is drawn from a study of blood T cell repertoires in COVID-19. The overall study: Both acute and convalescent COVID-19 samples were obtained from the United States, Italy and Spain. From T cells, B-cell-depleted T cells, or PBMCs came the material, which was cDNA or gDNA.

From germline, CDR1 is DFQATT and CDR2 SNEGSKA (reference sequence). J lost 4 bases, V lost 3 bases, and 8 bases had no gene match. The CDR3 runs 15 residues. In the authors' workflow: The assay estimated nucleated cells by amplifying reference gene primers. Data came from immunoSEQ multiplex PCR; TCRdb stores just in-frame clones and leaves some out. For V, J and clone size, that table is used; D and trimming come from the DNA. The data hold about 300,000 clones, with 80% to 90% observed a single time. This receptor was identified in a woman aged 50 to 60 with acute or convalescent COVID-19. Sequenced: peripheral blood. J is TRBJ2-3 and V is TRBV20-1; 9 bases are a match to TRBD2. This CDR3 is CSASVRGGSPDTQYF. CDR3 coding DNA: TGCAGTGCTAGTGTGCGGGGGGGCAGTCCAGATACGCAGTATTTT.